The next 10 T cell receptor beta chains were all read from a single sample in a study of response to subunit inactivated influenza vaccine. MiXCR, run by TCRdb on the RT-PCR reads, gives a single entry per CDR3 protein. The sample records 500,000 to 600,000 distinct CDR3 sequences, 10% to 15% being singletons. Sequencing was performed on PBMCs from blood, taken about 6 weeks after vaccination. The receptor source for this set is a man aged 50 to 59 who received an inactivated influenza vaccine.

This clonotype occurred many times. V and J are TRBV29-1 and TRBJ2-3; D ambiguous. Germline CDR1 is SQVTM and CDR2 is ANQGSEA. The ends were cut back, 8 bases at V and 2 bases at J, with 14 bases in the middle. The CDR3 is made up of 13 amino acids. The CDR3, as DNA: TGCAGCAGTGGACGGATTATCACAGATACGCAGTATTTT. This gives the protein CSSGRIITDTQYF.

In its sample, this clonotype was seen a few times. This chain joins TRBV20-1 and TRBJ1-2; no definite D call. The CDR3 totals 15 residues. Germline CDR1 is DFQATT and CDR2 is SNEGSKA (reference sequence). V lost 0 bases and J 7 bases, leaving 18 bases between the germline ends. In DNA form, the CDR3 reads TGCAGTGCTAGAGATCAAACAGTGGCCCTAGTTGGCTACACCTTC. It is translated as CSARDQTVALVGYTF.

This clonotype was seen more than once but under ten times. J is TRBJ1-6 and V is TRBV4-1, with no clear D. CDR3 length: 15 residues. In germline, CDR1 is MGHRA, CDR2 YSYEKL. Deletions cut 1 base from V and 5 bases from J, with 9 bases between. CDR3 coding DNA: TGCGCCAGCAGCCAAGGGGCCTGGGATAATTCACCCCTCCACTTT. Protein sequence: CASSQGAWDNSPLHF.

This clonotype was recorded many times. The chain employs TRBV27 and TRBJ2-5, with 8 bases fitting TRBD1. The CDR3 has 14 residues. The germline V gene encodes CDR1 MNHEY and CDR2 SMNVEV (reference sequence). The V and J ends lost 2 bases and 5 bases, in that order; junction bases with no gene match: 4. The CDR3 protein is CASSLQGAWETQYF. The DNA of the CDR3 is TGTGCCAGCAGTTTACAGGGGGCATGGGAGACCCAGTACTTC.

At least ten counts were recorded for this clonotype. The rearrangement joins TRBV7-2 to TRBJ2-2, with TRBD1 matching over 8 bases. The CDR3 extends over 15 amino acids. Germline trimming cut 3 bases from V and 5 bases from J; bases unmatched to any gene: 5. Germline V gene sequence: CDR1 SGHTA, CDR2 FQGNSA. Here the CDR3 DNA reads TGTGCCAGCAGCTTCCGGGACAGGCGGACCGGGGAGCTGTTTTTT. Translating it yields CASSFRDRRTGELFF.

There are a few counts of this clonotype. J is TRBJ1-6 and V is TRBV6-2 or TRBV6-3; no reliable D call. This CDR3 is 16 amino acids long. Germline-derived CDR1 and CDR2 are MNHEY and SVGEGT. The V end was cut by 6 bases, the J end by 0 bases, with 12 bases between. CDR3 protein: CASSYDGSSYNSPLHF. CDR3 nucleotides: TGTGCCAGCAGCTATGACGGGAGCTCCTATAATTCACCCCTCCACTTT.

The count of this clonotype is one. The V and J genes are TRBV4-2 and TRBJ2-1; possible D gene TRBD1, 5 bases. Between the trimmed V and J ends, which lost 4 bases and 6 bases, there was a span of 16 bases. CDR3 length: 15 residues. The germline V gene has CDR1 LGHNA and CDR2 YNFKEQ. The CDR3 protein is CASSPGLGASNEQFF. DNA of the CDR3: TGTGCCAGCAGCCCCGGGCTAGGGGCATCCAATGAGCAGTTCTTC.

There are many counts of this clonotype. The CDR3 coding sequence is TGTGCCAGCAGTTTCGGACAGGGAAAAGAGACCCAGTACTTC. This translates into CASSFGQGKETQYF. The chain recombines TRBV12-3 or TRBV12-4 with TRBJ2-5, with 8 bases fitting TRBD1. The CDR3 runs 14 residues. V shed 3 bases and J 3 bases; nucleotides not matched to a gene: 3.

The V gene is TRBV6-5, the J gene TRBJ1-1, with TRBD1 matching 9 bases. V was pared by 10 bases and J by 4 bases, with 4 bases of the junction left unmatched. CDR3 size: 12 residues. The germline gives CDR1 MNHEY, CDR2 SVGAGI. The CDR3 is CATKTGGTEAFF. The CDR3 nucleotides read TGTGCCACCAAGACAGGGGGCACTGAAGCTTTCTTT.

This clonotype was seen only a few times. The chain links TRBV6-1 to TRBJ2-4; the D call may be TRBD1 or TRBD2 (5 bases each). The CDR3 consists of 13 residues. The V end lost 4 bases, the J end lost 8 bases, and 12 bases lay between the germline ends. CDR1 is MNHNS and CDR2 is SASEGT in the germline V gene. The CDR3 nucleotides are TGTGCCAGCAGTGGAGGGACGATGGACATTCAGTACTTC. It is translated as CASSGGTMDIQYF.